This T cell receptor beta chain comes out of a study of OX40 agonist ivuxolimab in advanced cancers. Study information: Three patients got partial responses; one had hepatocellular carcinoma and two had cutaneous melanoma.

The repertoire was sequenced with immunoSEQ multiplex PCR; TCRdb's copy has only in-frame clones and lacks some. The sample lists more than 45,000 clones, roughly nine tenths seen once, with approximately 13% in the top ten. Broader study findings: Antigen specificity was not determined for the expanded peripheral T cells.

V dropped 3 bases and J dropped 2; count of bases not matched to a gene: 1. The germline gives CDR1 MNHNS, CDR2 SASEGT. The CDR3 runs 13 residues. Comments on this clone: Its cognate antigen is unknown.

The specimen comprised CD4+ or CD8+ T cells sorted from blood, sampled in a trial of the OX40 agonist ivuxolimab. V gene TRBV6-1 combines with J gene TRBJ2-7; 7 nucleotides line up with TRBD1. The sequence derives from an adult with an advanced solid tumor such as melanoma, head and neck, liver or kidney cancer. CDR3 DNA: TGTGCCAGCAGTGAGGGACAGACCTACGAGCAGTACTTC. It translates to CASSEGQTYEQYF.